The 9 T cell receptor beta chains presented below share a single source sample, sequenced in a study of blood T cell repertoires in COVID-19. TCRdb's copy holds only in-frame clones and misses some; the assay was immunoSEQ multiplex PCR. The sample records 150,000 or so clones, around 90% being singletons. Material: peripheral blood. The receptors here all came from a man aged 60 to 69 with COVID-19, enrolled during active disease.

The chain links TRBV27 to TRBJ1-1, with 10 bases matching TRBD1. This CDR3 comprises 15 residues. After removal of 8 bases from V and 1 base from J, the junction contained 7 bases not matched to a gene. Germline values: CDR1 MNHEY, CDR2 SMNVEV (reference sequence). Here the CDR3 reads CASEDRGLKNTEAFF. CDR3 in DNA: TGTGCCAGCGAGGACAGGGGGTTAAAGAACACTGAAGCTTTCTTT.

The chain is built from TRBV18 and TRBJ2-2; the match to TRBD2 covers 12 bases. J gave up 3 bases and V 6 bases, and 5 bases lay outside the gene matches. Looked up from germline, CDR1 is KGHSH and CDR2 is LQKENI. This CDR3 region has 16 residues. Here the CDR3 reads CASSAGTSGYTGELFF. DNA of the CDR3: TGTGCCAGCTCGGCTGGGACTAGCGGGTACACCGGGGAGCTGTTTTTT.

This clone was picked up one time. As DNA, the CDR3 is TGTGCTAGTGGTTTGGGGGGCTACGCTGAAGCTTTCTTT. Protein: CASGLGGYAEAFF. The gene calls are TRBV12-5 and TRBJ1-1; D is possibly TRBD1 (5 bases). The CDR3 runs to 13 residues. Germline V gives CDR1 LGHNT, CDR2 FRNRAP. V shed 1 base and J shed 6 bases, with 9 bases lying between them.

V is TRBV2 and J is TRBJ1-1; D possibly corresponds to TRBD1 (6 bases). This CDR3 region has 13 residues. CDR1 SNHLY and CDR2 FYNNEI come from the germline V gene. With 9 bases removed from V and 7 bases from J, the gap between germline ends came to 18 bases. The CDR3: CARAQVIGGEAFF. CDR3 nucleotides: TGTGCCAGAGCACAAGTGATAGGGGGTGAAGCTTTCTTT.

The chain recombines TRBV14 with TRBJ2-3, with 7 bases aligning to TRBD2. V was clipped by 4 bases and J by 11 bases; unmatched bases: 3. The CDR3 has 11 residues. Germline V gene lookup returns CDR1 SGHDN and CDR2 FVKESK. CDR3 coding DNA: TGTGCCAGCAGCCTAGGGGAGGGGCAGTATTTT. It is translated as CASSLGEGQYF.

This clone came up a few times. J is TRBJ2-5 and V is TRBV6-4; weak D call: TRBD2 (7 bases). V gave up 4 bases and J gave up 4 bases, with 16 bases separating them. The CDR3 has 15 amino acids. Germline CDR1 and CDR2: MRHNA and SNTAGT. CDR3 sequence (DNA): TGTGCCAGCAGTGCCGAGGGGGGGCCGGGAGAGACCCAGTACTTC. This translates into CASSAEGGPGETQYF.

The V and J genes are TRBV6-5 and TRBJ1-5; TRBD1 might be the D (6 bases). V was clipped by 0 bases and J by 1 base, with 10 bases between them. This CDR3 spans 16 amino acids. Germline CDR1 and CDR2: MNHEY and SVGAGI. The CDR3 nucleotides read TGTGCCAGCAGTTACTCAGGGGGAGGGAGCAATCAGCCCCAGCATTTT. It translates to CASSYSGGGSNQPQHF.

This clone was observed a handful of times. The chain joins TRBV30 to TRBJ1-1; D is perhaps TRBD1 (6 bases). CDR1 and CDR2 from the germline V gene are GTSNPN and SVGIG (reference sequence). V lost 2 bases, J lost 0 bases, and 10 bases lay in between. The CDR3 is made up of 14 amino acids. The CDR3 spells CAWSRTAMNTEAFF. The CDR3 coding sequence is TGTGCCTGGAGTAGGACAGCCATGAACACTGAAGCTTTCTTT.

The chain uses TRBV6-5 and TRBJ1-2; perhaps TRBD1 as D (5 bases). CDR3 length equals 14 residues. The germline V and J ends were trimmed by 2 bases and 5 bases, with 12 bases remaining between them. The germline V gene encodes CDR1 MNHEY and CDR2 SVGAGI. In nucleotides, the CDR3 is TGTGCCAGCAGTTACCAGGGAGGCACTTATGGCTACACCTTC. Protein product: CASSYQGGTYGYTF.